The 9 T cell receptor beta chains below come from one sample, sequenced in a study of monozygotic twins with inflammatory bowel disease. TCRdb re-called the 5' RACE reads and shows each CDR3 protein once, DNA omitted. This listing includes 300,000 to 450,000 distinct CDR3 sequences. The sequenced sample was blood. The source is a human donor with ulcerative colitis or Crohn's disease, or a healthy co-twin of an affected twin (not recorded which).

The chain couples TRBV6-5 to TRBJ1-6; TCRdb returns TRBD1, unconfirmable since there is no DNA. Germline V lookup: CDR1 MNHEY, CDR2 SVGAGI. This CDR3 has 15 residues. The CDR3 reads CASSSRGMGRSPLHF.

The genes are TRBV10-3 and TRBJ2-2; the TRBD2 assignment by TCRdb is unverifiable without DNA. The CDR3 contains 13 residues. The V gene's germline CDR1 is ENHRY and CDR2 SYGVKD. The CDR3 protein is CATAGLAGGELFF.

The chain has TRBV12-3 or TRBV12-4 and TRBJ1-2; the D call from TCRdb, TRBD1, cannot be confirmed without DNA. This CDR3 is 13 amino acids long. The CDR3: CASRRQPEYGYTF.

The chain employs TRBV5-1 and TRBJ2-3; checking the TCRdb D call of TRBD1 is not possible without DNA. Germline CDR1 SGHRS, CDR2 YFSETQ. The CDR3 extends over 15 amino acids. The CDR3 here is CASSIGRGSTDTQYF.

V usage is TRBV2 and J usage is TRBJ1-5. CDR1 and CDR2 from the germline V gene are SNHLY and FYNNEI. The CDR3 has 14 amino acids. The chain's CDR3 is CATTRPDSNQPQHF.

The chain links TRBV10-3 to TRBJ1-2; TCRdb calls TRBD1, which cannot be checked without DNA. This CDR3 is 12 amino acids long. CDR1 and CDR2 (germline): ENHRY, SYGVKD. The CDR3 loop is CAISDGGSSYTF.

The V and J genes are TRBV6-5 and TRBJ1-2; the D call of TRBD1 rests on TCRdb alone, since no DNA is present to check it. In germline, CDR1 is MNHEY, CDR2 SVGAGI. CDR3 length equals 16 residues. CDR3 residues: CASVTLNPGPGYGYTF.

The chain uses TRBV5-1 and TRBJ2-7; TCRdb's D call, TRBD1, is unchecked because there is no DNA. Germline V CDR1 and CDR2: SGHRS, YFSETQ. The CDR3 totals 13 residues. The CDR3 loop is CASSPDSFLEQYF.

V usage is TRBV29-1 and J usage is TRBJ1-3; the TCRdb D gene call, TRBD1, has no DNA to confirm it. Germline CDR1 reads SQVTM; CDR2 reads ANQGSEA. This CDR3 comprises 13 residues. CDR3 protein: CSVADSTWNTIYF. The whole variable domain, filled in from reference TRBV29-1 and TRBJ1-3, reads SAVISQKPSRDICQRGTSLTIQCQVDSQVTMMFWYRQQPGQSLTLIATANQGSEATYESGFVIDKFPISRPNLTFSTLTVSNMSPEDSSIYLCSVADSTWNTIYFGEGSWLTVV.